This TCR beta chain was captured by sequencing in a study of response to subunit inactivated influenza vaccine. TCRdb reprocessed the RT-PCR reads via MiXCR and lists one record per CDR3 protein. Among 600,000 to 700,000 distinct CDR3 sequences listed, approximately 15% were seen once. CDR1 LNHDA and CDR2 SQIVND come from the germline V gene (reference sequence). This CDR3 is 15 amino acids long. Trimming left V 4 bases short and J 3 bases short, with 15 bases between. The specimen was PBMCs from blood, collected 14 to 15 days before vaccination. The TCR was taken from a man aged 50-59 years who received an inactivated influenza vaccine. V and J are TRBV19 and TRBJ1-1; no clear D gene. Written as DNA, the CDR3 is TGTGCCAGTAGTACTGGTTTCGCAAGCGACACTGAAGCTTTCTTT. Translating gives CASSTGFASDTEAFF.